Each of the 8 T cell receptor beta chains below was sequenced from the same sample in a study of blood T cell repertoires in COVID-19. Generated by immunoSEQ multiplex PCR, the TCRdb table keeps only in-frame clones and is missing some. This table holds 200,000 to 250,000 clones, approximately 80% found once. Sequencing was done on a sample of peripheral blood. These receptors all come from a woman of 80 years or more with active or convalescent COVID-19.

The chain combines TRBV9 with TRBJ2-3; 9 bases line up with TRBD1. V was pared by 3 bases and J by 1 base, with 6 bases of the junction left unmatched. The CDR3 length is 16 residues. Germline CDR1 SGDLS, CDR2 YYNGEE. The CDR3 spells CASSAQGAPGTDTQYF. DNA of the CDR3: TGTGCCAGCAGCGCACAGGGGGCGCCCGGCACAGATACGCAGTATTTT. Looking up the rest from reference TRBV9 and TRBJ2-3 gives the full variable domain: DSGVTQTPKHLITATGQRVTLRCSPRSGDLSVYWYQQSLDQGLQFLIQYYNGEERAKGNILERFSAQQFPDLHSELNLSSLELGDSALYFCASSAQGAPGTDTQYFGPGTRLTVL.

Note on this clone: A much bigger clone sits one base away, suggesting this may be a read error. Other nucleotide sequences from this sample produce the same CDR3. J is TRBJ1-2 and V is TRBV18; TRBD1 agrees at 9 bases. V lost 3 bases, J lost 4 bases, and 3 bases stayed unmatched. The germline V gene encodes CDR1 KGHSH and CDR2 LQKENI. The CDR3 loop spans 14 amino acids. CDR3: CASSPGDRVYGYTF. For the CDR3, the DNA is TGTGCCAGCTCACCCGGGGACAGGGTCTATGGCTACACCTTC.

The rearrangement joins TRBV7-2 to TRBJ2-1; 15 positions match TRBD2. Germline V lookup: CDR1 SGHTA, CDR2 FQGNSA. Losses at the gene ends were 1 base for V and 5 bases for J; bases not matched to a gene: 6. The CDR3 contains 18 residues. CDR3 sequence (DNA): TGTGCCAGCAGCTTAGAAGGGACTAGCGGGAGGCACCACAATGAGCAGTTCTTC. Encoded protein: CASSLEGTSGRHHNEQFF.

The chain has TRBV19 and TRBJ2-7, with TRBD1 matching over 9 bases. V was clipped by 5 bases and J by 5 bases; unmatched bases: 13. CDR1 is LNHDA, CDR2 SQIVND, per germline (reference sequence). The CDR3 is 16 residues long. CDR3: CASSVPDRGYRDEQYF. Written as DNA, the CDR3 is TGTGCCAGTAGTGTCCCCGACAGGGGGTATCGCGACGAGCAGTACTTC. Based on the CDR3 plus reference TRBV19 and TRBJ2-7, the full variable domain is DGGITQSPKYLFRKEGQNVTLSCEQNLNHDAMYWYRQDPGQGLRLIYYSQIVNDFQKGDIAEGYSVSREKKESFPLTVTSAQKNPTAFYLCASSVPDRGYRDEQYFGPGTRLTVT.

This sequence joins TRBV2 and TRBJ2-1, with TRBD2 matching over 14 bases. CDR3 length: 18 residues. Trimming removed 7 bases from V and 9 bases from J; junction bases left unmatched: 17. Germline V lookup: CDR1 SNHLY, CDR2 FYNNEI. The CDR3 DNA reads as TGTGCCAGCACCCAAATTTTGACTAGCGGGAGGGCCGGGGGTGAGCAGTTCTTC. Protein: CASTQILTSGRAGGEQFF.

In this sample, this clone turned up once. The chain couples TRBV13 to TRBJ2-3; tentative D call: TRBD1 (5 bases). This CDR3 contains 18 residues. CDR1 and CDR2 (germline): PRHDT, FYEKMQ (reference sequence). The V and J ends lost 1 base and 7 bases respectively, with 24 bases between them. CDR3 sequence (DNA): TGTGCCAGCAGCTTAGACCAGGGTTCGGGTATGTCACCACATACGCAGTATTTT. Protein product: CASSLDQGSGMSPHTQYF.

The chain employs TRBV10-3 and TRBJ2-2; 9 bases map to TRBD2. The germline CDR1 and CDR2 sequences are ENHRY and SYGVKD. With V trimmed by 6 bases and J by 5 bases, 7 bases remained unmatched. This CDR3 has 15 amino acids. The CDR3 spells CAISLQAGGTGELFF. CDR3 coding DNA: TGTGCCATCAGCCTTCAGGCGGGAGGGACCGGGGAGCTGTTTTTT.

This chain joins TRBV2 and TRBJ1-5, with 8 bases that match TRBD1. CDR3 length: 15 residues. The J segment lost 7 bases and the V segment lost 5 bases, leaving 10 bases of the junction unmatched. Germline lookup yields CDR1 SNHLY and CDR2 FYNNEI. The CDR3 protein is CASSRQGAEGQPQHF. CDR3 in DNA: TGTGCCAGCAGTCGGCAGGGGGCCGAGGGACAGCCCCAGCATTTT.